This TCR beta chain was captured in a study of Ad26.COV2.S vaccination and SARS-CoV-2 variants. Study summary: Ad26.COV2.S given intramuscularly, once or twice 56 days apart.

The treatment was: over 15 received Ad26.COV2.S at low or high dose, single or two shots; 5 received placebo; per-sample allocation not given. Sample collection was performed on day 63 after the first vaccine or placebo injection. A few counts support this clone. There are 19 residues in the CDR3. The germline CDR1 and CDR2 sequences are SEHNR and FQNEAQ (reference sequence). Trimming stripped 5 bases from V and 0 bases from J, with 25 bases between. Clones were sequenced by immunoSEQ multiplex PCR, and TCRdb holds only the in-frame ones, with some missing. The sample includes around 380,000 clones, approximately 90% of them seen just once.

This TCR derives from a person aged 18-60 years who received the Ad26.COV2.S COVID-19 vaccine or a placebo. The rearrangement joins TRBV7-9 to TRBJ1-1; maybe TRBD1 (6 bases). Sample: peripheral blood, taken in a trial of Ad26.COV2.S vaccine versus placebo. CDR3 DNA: TGTGCCAGCAGCCAAGGGTTGGACAGTGTTCCCTTAATGAACACTGAAGCTTTCTTT. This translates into CASSQGLDSVPLMNTEAFF.